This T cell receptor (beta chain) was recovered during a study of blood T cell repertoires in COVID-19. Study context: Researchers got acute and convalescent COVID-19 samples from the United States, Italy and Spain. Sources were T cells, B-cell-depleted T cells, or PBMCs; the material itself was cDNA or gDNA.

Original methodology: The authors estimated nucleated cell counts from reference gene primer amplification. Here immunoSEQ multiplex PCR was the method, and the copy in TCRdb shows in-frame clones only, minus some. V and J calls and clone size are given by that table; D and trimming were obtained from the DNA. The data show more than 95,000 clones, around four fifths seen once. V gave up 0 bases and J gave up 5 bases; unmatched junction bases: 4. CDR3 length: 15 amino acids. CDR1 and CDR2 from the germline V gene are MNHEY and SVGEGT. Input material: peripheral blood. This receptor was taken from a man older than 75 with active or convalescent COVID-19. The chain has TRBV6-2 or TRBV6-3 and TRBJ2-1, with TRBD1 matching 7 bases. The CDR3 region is CASSYSDRFDNEQFF. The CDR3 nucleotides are TGTGCCAGCAGTTACTCGGACAGGTTCGACAATGAGCAGTTCTTC.